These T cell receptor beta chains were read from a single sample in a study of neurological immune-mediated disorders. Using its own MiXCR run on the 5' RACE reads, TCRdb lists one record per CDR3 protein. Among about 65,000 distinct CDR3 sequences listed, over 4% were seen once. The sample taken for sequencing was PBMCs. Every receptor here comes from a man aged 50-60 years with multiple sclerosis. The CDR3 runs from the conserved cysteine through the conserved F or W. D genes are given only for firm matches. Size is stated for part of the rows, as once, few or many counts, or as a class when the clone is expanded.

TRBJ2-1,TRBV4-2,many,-,TGTGCCAGCAGCCTGCTAGGGGGAAAGGACAATGAGCAGTTCTTC,CASSLLGGKDNEQFF
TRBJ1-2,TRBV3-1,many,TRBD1,TGTGCCAGCAGCCAAGAGTGGGCAGGGGGCCTTGGCTACACCTTC,CASSQEWAGGLGYTF
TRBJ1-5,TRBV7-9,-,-,TGTGCCAGCAGCGAAGGGGGCAATCAGCCCCAGCATTTT,CASSEGGNQPQHF
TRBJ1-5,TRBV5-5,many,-,TGTGCCAGCAGCTTTAGGCCCGGCAATCAGCCCCAGCATTTT,CASSFRPGNQPQHF
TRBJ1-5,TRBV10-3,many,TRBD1,TGTGCCATCAGCCCCGGGACAGGGATGAATCAGCCCCAGCATTTT,CAISPGTGMNQPQHF
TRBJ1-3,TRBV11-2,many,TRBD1,TGTGCCAGCAGCTCATACAGGGGGCCGGTAAACACCATATATTTT,CASSSYRGPVNTIYF
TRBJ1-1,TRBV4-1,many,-,TGCGCCAGCAGCCAGAGGACGGTGACTGAAGCTTTCTTT,CASSQRTVTEAFF
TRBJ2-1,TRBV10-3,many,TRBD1,TGTGCCATCAGTGGGACAGGGGGTGGCTATGAGCAGTTCTTC,CAISGTGGGYEQFF
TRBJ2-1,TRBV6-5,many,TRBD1,TGTGCCAGCAGTTACTCGAACAGGGGGAAGAATGAGCAGTTCTTC,CASSYSNRGKNEQFF
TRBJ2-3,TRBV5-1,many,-,TGCGCCAGCAGCTTAGGACAGACGGGGACCCACACAGATACGCAGTATTTT,CASSLGQTGTHTDTQYF
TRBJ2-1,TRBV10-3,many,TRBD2,TGTGCCATCAGTAGGACTAGCGGAAACAATGAGCAGTTCTTC,CAISRTSGNNEQFF
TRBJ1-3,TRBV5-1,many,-,TGCGCCAGCAGCTTGGACAGGGCTGGAAACACCATATATTTT,CASSLDRAGNTIYF
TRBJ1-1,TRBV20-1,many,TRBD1,TGCAGTGCTAGCCTGACAGGGGACACTGAAGCTTTCTTT,CSASLTGDTEAFF
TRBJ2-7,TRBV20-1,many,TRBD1,TGCAGTGCTAGGACAGGGGGCGTCTACGAGCAGTACTTC,CSARTGGVYEQYF
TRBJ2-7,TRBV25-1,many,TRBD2,TGTGCCAGCAGTGAAGGGGGGGGATCCTACGAGCAGTACTTC,CASSEGGGSYEQYF
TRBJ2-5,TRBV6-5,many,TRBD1,TGTGCCAGCAGCAGGACAGGGGGCCTCGTCGAGACCCAGTACTTC,CASSRTGGLVETQYF
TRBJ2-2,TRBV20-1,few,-,TGCAGTGCCAGTGGGTCTAGAACCGGGGAGCTGTTTTTT,CSASGSRTGELFF
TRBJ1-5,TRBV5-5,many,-,TGTGCCAGCAGCTTGGGGGGGTGGGTCGATCAGCCCCAGAATTTT,CASSLGGWVDQPQNF
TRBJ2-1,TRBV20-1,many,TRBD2,TGCAGTGCTAGAGACCTAGCGGGGATTGATAATGAGCAGTTCTTC,CSARDLAGIDNEQFF
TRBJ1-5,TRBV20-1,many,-,TGCAGTGCTAGAGAATTCGGGAATAGCAATCAGCCCCAGCATTTT,CSAREFGNSNQPQHF
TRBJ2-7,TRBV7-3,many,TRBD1,TGTGCCAGCAGCCGGACAGGGGGCGCGTCCGAGCAGTACTTC,CASSRTGGASEQYF
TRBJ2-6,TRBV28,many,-,TGTGCCAGCAGGCATTACTCTGGGGCCAACGTCCTGACTTTC,CASRHYSGANVLTF
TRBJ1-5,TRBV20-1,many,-,TGCAGTGCTAGGAGGTTGGAGGCCTGGAGCAATCAGCCCCAGCATTTT,CSARRLEAWSNQPQHF
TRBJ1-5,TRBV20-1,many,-,TGCAGTGCTAGAGATTCACGGGATAATCAGCCCCAGCATTTT,CSARDSRDNQPQHF
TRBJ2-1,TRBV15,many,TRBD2,TGTGCCACCAGCGCCAGCGGGGGGCTCAACAATGAGCAGTTCTTC,CATSASGGLNNEQFF
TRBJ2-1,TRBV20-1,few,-,TGCAGTGCTAGAGCTCTAACAGGACCGTTCTACAATGAGCAGTTCTTC,CSARALTGPFYNEQFF
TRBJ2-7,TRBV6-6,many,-,TGTGCCAGCAGTTTGGACCATCGAAACTACGAGCAGTACTTC,CASSLDHRNYEQYF
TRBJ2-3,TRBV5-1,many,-,TGCGCCAGCACCTTCGGAGATACGCAGTATTTT,CASTFGDTQYF
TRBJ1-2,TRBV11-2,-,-,TGTGCCAGCAGCTTTGGAGGGGGGTCCCCTAACTATGGCTACACCTTC,CASSFGGGSPNYGYTF
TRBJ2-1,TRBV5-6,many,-,TGTGCCAGCAGCTTGGAAAGGGGTTCGGACAATGAGCAGTTCTTC,CASSLERGSDNEQFF
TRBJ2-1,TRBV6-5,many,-,TGTGCCAGCAGAGGCGACAGGTCCCCCTACAATGAGCAGTTCTTC,CASRGDRSPYNEQFF
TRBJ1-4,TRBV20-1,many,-,TGCAGTGCTGGGGAGGGTCCTGATGAAAAACTGTTTTTT,CSAGEGPDEKLFF
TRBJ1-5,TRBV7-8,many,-,TGTGCCAGCATCCGTGAGCGTTCCTTTAGCAATCAGCCCCAGAATTTT,CASIRERSFSNQPQNF
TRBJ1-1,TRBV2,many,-,TGTGCCAGCAGTGGGGAGGGAACCACTGAAGCTTTCTTT,CASSGEGTTEAFF
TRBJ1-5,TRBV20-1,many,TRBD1,TGCAGTGCCTTGGACAGGGGAGGCAATCAGCCCCAGCATTTT,CSALDRGGNQPQHF
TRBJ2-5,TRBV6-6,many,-,TGTGCCAGCAGTTACGAGTGGGCGGAGACCCAGTACTTC,CASSYEWAETQYF
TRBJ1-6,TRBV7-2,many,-,TGTGCCAGCAGGCCCACAGGTTCCAATTCACCCCTCAACTTT,CASRPTGSNSPLNF
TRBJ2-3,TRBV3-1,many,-,TGTGCCAGCAGCCTCCTGCTCAGCACAGATACGCAGTATTTT,CASSLLLSTDTQYF
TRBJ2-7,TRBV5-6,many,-,TGTGCCAGCAGGAGCACAGGTCGGGCCTACGAGCAGTACTTC,CASRSTGRAYEQYF
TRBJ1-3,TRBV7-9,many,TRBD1,TGTGCCAGCAGCTTCGACAGGGAAACCTCTGGAAACACCATATATTTT,CASSFDRETSGNTIYF
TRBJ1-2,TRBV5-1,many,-,TGCGCCAGCAGCTTGAGTGCACCTAACTACGGCTACACCTTC,CASSLSAPNYGYTF
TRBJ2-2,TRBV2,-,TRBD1,TGTGCCAGTGACGACCGGGACAGGCCCACCGGGGAGCTGTTTTTT,CASDDRDRPTGELFF
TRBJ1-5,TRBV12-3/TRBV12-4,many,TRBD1,TGTGCCAGCAGTTTTGGGGACAGTCTTTATCAGCCCCAGCATTTT,CASSFGDSLYQPQHF
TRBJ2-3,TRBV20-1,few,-,TGCAGTGCTAGAGGGGGCGGGGTCGACACAGATACGCAGTATTTT,CSARGGGVDTDTQYF
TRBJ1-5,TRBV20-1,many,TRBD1,TGCAGTGCCAGGGACAGTTTTACCAGCAATCAGCCCCAGCATTTT,CSARDSFTSNQPQHF
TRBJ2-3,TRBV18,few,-,TGTGCCAGCTCACGGCCCCTCTCCACAGATACGCAGTATTTT,CASSRPLSTDTQYF
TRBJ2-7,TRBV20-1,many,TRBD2,TGCAGTGCTAGAGGACTAGCCCGGGAGCAGTACTTC,CSARGLAREQYF
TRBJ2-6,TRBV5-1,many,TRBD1,TGCGCCAGCAGCCTACACGGACAGGGAAGAGCTGGGGCCAACGTCCTGACTTTC,CASSLHGQGRAGANVLTF
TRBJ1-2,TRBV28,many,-,TGTGCCAGCAGTTTAGGGGTCAGACAGCCGCTTAGCTATGGCTACACCTTC,CASSLGVRQPLSYGYTF
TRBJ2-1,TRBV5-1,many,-,TGCGCCAGCAGCCGGGTGGGCTCCTACAATGAGCAGTTCTTC,CASSRVGSYNEQFF
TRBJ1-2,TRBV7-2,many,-,TGTGCCAGCAGCTTATATCGTGGGGGACCTACTGCTAACTATGGCTACACCTTC,CASSLYRGGPTANYGYTF
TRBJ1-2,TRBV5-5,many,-,TGTGCCAGTGCCTGGGGGCTCAACTATGGCTACACCTTC,CASAWGLNYGYTF
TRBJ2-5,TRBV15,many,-,TGTGCCACCAGCAGAGATACCACAGCCCAGTACTTC,CATSRDTTAQYF
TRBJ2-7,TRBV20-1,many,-,TGCAGTGCCAAGAGTCGGGTGGACTACGAGCAGTACTTC,CSAKSRVDYEQYF